This TCR beta chain was obtained from a study of CD8 T cells in Susac syndrome. On the study more broadly: Patients with Susac syndrome who were sequenced included more than 5 with active disease and 8 or 9 in remission.

A quantity of about 0.5 to 1 ug RNA underwent reverse transcription using random hexamers. TCRdb processed the immunoSEQ multiplex PCR reads anew with MiXCR; each CDR3 protein has one entry. The sample holds about 100,000 distinct CDR3 sequences; about 95% are singletons and the top ten take 0.3%. V gave up 7 bases and J gave up 5 bases; unmatched junction bases: 6. This CDR3 comprises 14 residues. CDR1 is SQVTM and CDR2 is ANQGSEA in the germline V gene. The rearrangement joins TRBV29-1 to TRBJ2-5; 14 nucleotides align to TRBD2. The TCR was taken from a human donor with Susac syndrome. Sequencing was carried out using CD8+ T cells from PBMCs. This CDR3 is CSGGLAGGGETQYF. CDR3 DNA: TGCAGCGGAGGACTAGCGGGGGGAGGTGAGACCCAGTACTTC.